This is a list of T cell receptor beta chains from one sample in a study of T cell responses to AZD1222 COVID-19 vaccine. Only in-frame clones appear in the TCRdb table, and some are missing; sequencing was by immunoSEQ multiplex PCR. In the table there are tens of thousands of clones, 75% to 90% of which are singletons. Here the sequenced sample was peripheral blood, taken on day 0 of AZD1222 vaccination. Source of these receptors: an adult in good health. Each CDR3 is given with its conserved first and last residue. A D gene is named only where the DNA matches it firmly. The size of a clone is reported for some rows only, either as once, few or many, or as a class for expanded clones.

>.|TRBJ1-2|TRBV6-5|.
CASSYGADMNYGYTF
TGTGCCAGCAGTTACGGGGCCGACATGAACTATGGCTACACCTTC
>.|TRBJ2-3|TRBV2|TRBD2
CASSGLALSTDTQYF
TGTGCCAGCAGCGGACTAGCGCTTAGCACAGATACGCAGTATTTT
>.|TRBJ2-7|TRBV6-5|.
CASSYSQGLLYEQYF
TGTGCCAGCAGTTACTCGCAGGGTTTGTTATACGAGCAGTACTTC
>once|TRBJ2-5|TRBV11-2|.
CASSGAGSRQETQYF
TGTGCCAGCTCTGGGGCGGGGTCACGCCAAGAGACCCAGTACTTC
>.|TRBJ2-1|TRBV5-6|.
CASSPGGTGFNEQFF
TGTGCCAGCAGCCCAGGTGGGACTGGTTTTAATGAGCAGTTCTTC
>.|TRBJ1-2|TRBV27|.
CASSLQVTGGYTF
TGTGCCAGCAGTTTACAGGTGACCGGGGGCTACACCTTC
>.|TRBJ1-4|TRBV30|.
CAWSVLSVQPHEKLFF
TGTGCCTGGAGTGTACTCTCAGTACAGCCCCATGAAAAACTGTTTTTT
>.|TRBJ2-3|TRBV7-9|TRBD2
CASSLGLARRGTDTQYF
TGTGCCAGCAGCTTGGGACTAGCTCGGAGAGGCACAGATACGCAGTATTTT
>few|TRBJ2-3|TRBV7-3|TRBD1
CASSSTGTGGSTDTQYF
TGTGCCAGCAGCTCCACCGGGACAGGGGGGTCCACAGATACGCAGTATTTT
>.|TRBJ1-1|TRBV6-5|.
CASSYEMNTEAFF
TGTGCCAGCAGTTACGAGATGAACACTGAAGCTTTCTTT
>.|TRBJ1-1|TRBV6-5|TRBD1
CASSLDRGVNTEAFF
TGTGCCAGCAGCTTAGACAGGGGGGTGAACACTGAAGCTTTCTTT
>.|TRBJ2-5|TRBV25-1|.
CASSDRVIETQYF
TGTGCCAGCAGTGACAGGGTTATCGAGACCCAGTACTTC
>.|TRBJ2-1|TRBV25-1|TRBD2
CASSEYPGTMNNEQFF
TGTGCCAGCAGTGAATATCCCGGGACTATGAACAATGAGCAGTTCTTC
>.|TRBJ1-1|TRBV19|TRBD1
CASIGTGVTEAFF
TGTGCCAGTATCGGGACAGGGGTCACTGAAGCTTTCTTT
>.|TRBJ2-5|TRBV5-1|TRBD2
CASSLEGGRTETQYF
TGCGCCAGCAGCTTGGAGGGCGGGAGGACCGAGACCCAGTACTTC
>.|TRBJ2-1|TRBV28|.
CASFLSGSYNEQFF
TGTGCCAGCTTCCTTTCCGGGAGCTACAATGAGCAGTTCTTC
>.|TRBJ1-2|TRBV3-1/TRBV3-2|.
CASSPSAPSNYGYTF
TGTGCCAGCAGCCCTTCTGCACCTTCTAACTATGGCTACACCTTC
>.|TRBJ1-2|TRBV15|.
CATRDTTNYGYTF
TGTGCCACTCGGGACACGACAAACTATGGCTACACCTTC
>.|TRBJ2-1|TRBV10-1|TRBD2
CASRGLEGDEQFF
TGCGCCAGCAGGGGACTAGAGGGCGATGAGCAGTTCTTC
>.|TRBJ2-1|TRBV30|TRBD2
CAWISSGGRLQFF
TGTGCCTGGATTTCTAGCGGAGGTCGATTACAGTTCTTC
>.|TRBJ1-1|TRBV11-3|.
CASSLGAYTEAFF
TGTGCCAGCAGCTTAGGCGCCTACACTGAAGCTTTCTTT
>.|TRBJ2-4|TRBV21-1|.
CASSTKASGRLGKNIQYF
TGTGCCAGCAGCACGAAGGCTAGCGGGAGACTCGGCAAAAACATTCAGTACTTC
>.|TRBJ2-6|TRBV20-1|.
CSASNFPAPSGANVLTF
TGCAGTGCTAGTAACTTTCCAGCCCCTTCTGGGGCCAACGTCCTGACTTTC
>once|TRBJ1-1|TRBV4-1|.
CASKGGDTEAFF
TGCGCCAGCAAAGGGGGAGACACTGAAGCTTTCTTT
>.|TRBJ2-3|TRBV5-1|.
CASSLATRSTDTQYF
TGCGCCAGCAGCTTGGCGACTAGATCCACAGATACGCAGTATTTT
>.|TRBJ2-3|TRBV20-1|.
CSATHTDTQYF
TGCAGTGCCACACACACAGATACGCAGTATTTT
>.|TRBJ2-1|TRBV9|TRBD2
CASSVDTSGGAREQFF
TGTGCCAGCAGCGTCGACACTAGCGGGGGGGCTCGTGAGCAGTTCTTC
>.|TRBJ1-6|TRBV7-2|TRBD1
CASSLAPGQGNSPLHF
TGTGCCAGCAGCTTAGCCCCAGGACAGGGCAATTCACCCCTCCACTTT
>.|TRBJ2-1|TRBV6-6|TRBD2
CASSTGTSQYNEQFF
TGTGCCAGCAGCACAGGGACTAGCCAGTACAATGAGCAGTTCTTC
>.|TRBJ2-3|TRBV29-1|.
CSVVGGTDTQYF
TGCAGCGTTGTCGGGGGCACAGATACGCAGTATTTT
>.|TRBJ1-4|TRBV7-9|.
CASSLAGAKREKLFF
TGTGCCAGCAGCTTAGCGGGAGCGAAGAGGGAAAAACTGTTTTTT
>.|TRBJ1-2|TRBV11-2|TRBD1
CASSFWDRGSHGYTF
TGTGCCAGCAGCTTTTGGGACAGGGGTAGTCATGGCTACACCTTC
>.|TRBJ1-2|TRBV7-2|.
CASSSPQLYGYTF
TGTGCCAGCAGCTCTCCACAGCTTTATGGCTACACCTTC
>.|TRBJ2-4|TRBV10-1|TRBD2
CASIVLAGVQLAKNIQYF
TGCGCCAGCATTGTGCTAGCGGGGGTTCAGTTAGCCAAAAACATTCAGTACTTC
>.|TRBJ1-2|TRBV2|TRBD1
CASSDWGPGQGGGYTF
TGTGCCAGCAGTGATTGGGGACCGGGACAGGGTGGTGGCTACACCTTC
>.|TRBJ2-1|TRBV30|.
CAWSNGLYNEQFF
TGTGCCTGGAGTAACGGGTTATACAATGAGCAGTTCTTC
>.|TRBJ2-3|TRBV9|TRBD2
CASSLELGGGADTQYF
TGTGCCAGCAGCCTAGAACTGGGCGGGGGGGCGGATACGCAGTATTTT
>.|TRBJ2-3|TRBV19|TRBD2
CASRNSGWATDTQYF
TGTGCCAGTAGGAATAGCGGGTGGGCCACAGATACGCAGTATTTT
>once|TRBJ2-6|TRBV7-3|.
CASSARSGANVLTF
TGTGCCAGCAGCGCCCGCTCTGGGGCCAACGTCCTGACTTTC
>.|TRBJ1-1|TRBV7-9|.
CASSSKTGVNTEAFF
TGTGCCAGCAGCTCTAAGACAGGAGTGAACACTGAAGCTTTCTTT
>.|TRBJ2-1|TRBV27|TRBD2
CASSSYSLGPFRLADNEQFF
TGTGCCAGCAGTAGTTACTCGCTTGGACCCTTCCGGCTAGCGGATAATGAGCAGTTCTTC
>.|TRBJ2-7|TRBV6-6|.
CASSRDTSYEQYF
TGTGCCAGCAGCCGGGACACCTCCTACGAGCAGTACTTC
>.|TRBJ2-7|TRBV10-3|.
CAISDYLTGYEQYF
TGTGCCATCAGTGATTACTTGACGGGGTACGAGCAGTACTTC
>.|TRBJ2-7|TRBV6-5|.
CASSSGFLSSYEQYF
TGTGCCAGCAGTTCGGGGTTCTTAAGCTCCTACGAGCAGTACTTC
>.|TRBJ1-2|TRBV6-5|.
CASSYNGRDLRGYTF
TGTGCCAGCAGTTATAACGGTCGGGACCTCCGGGGCTACACCTTC
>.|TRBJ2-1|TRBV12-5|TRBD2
CASGLRRETNEQFF
TGTGCTAGTGGTTTGAGGCGGGAGACCAATGAGCAGTTCTTC
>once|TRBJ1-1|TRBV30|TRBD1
CAWSRQGAPNTEAFF
TGTGCCTGGAGTAGACAGGGGGCGCCGAACACTGAAGCTTTCTTT
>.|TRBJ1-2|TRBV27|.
CASSHGGAFYGYTF
TGTGCCAGCTCTCACGGGGGGGCCTTCTATGGCTACACCTTC
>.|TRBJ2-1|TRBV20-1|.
CSAPLYNEQFF
TGCAGTGCCCCCCTCTACAATGAGCAGTTCTTC
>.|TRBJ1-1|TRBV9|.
CASSAHRVNTEAFF
TGTGCCAGCAGCGCACATAGAGTGAACACTGAAGCTTTCTTT
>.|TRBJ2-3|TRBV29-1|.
CSVERSTVGDTQYF
TGCAGCGTTGAAAGGTCTACAGTTGGAGATACGCAGTATTTT
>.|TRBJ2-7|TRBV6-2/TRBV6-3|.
CASSYSSYEQYF
TGTGCCAGCAGTTACTCCTCCTACGAGCAGTACTTC